A selection of T cell receptor beta chains follows, all from one sample in a study of blood T cells in healthy people across ages. TCRdb re-analysed the 5' RACE reads in MiXCR, keeping a single row per CDR3 protein. The data hold 540,000 or so distinct CDR3 sequences, with roughly 29% observed a single time. Sequenced input: blood. All receptors come from a woman aged 70-85 years in good health. The CDR3 runs from the conserved cysteine through the conserved F or W. The D gene is left open where the match is weak. Clone size is given for some rows only: seen once, a few or many times, or a class if the clone is expanded.

j_gene,abundance,v_gene,d_gene,CDR3nt,CDR3aa
TRBJ1-5,.,TRBV20-1,TRBD1,TGCAGTGCAACCGGGACAGGAACCAATCAGCCCCAGCATTTT,CSATGTGTNQPQHF
TRBJ1-3,few,TRBV30,.,TGTGCCTGGAGTGGAACCCCGGTCCTCCACTATTTT,CAWSGTPVLHYF
TRBJ2-7,few,TRBV21-1,.,TGTGCCAGCAGCAAGGCCTGGGGGTTACGGACCGTAGCTTACGAGCAGTACTTC,CASSKAWGLRTVAYEQYF
TRBJ2-5,.,TRBV3-1,TRBD2,TGTGCCAGCAGGGTTAGCGGGGGAAGGGAGACCCAGTACTTC,CASRVSGGRETQYF
TRBJ2-5,once,TRBV20-1,TRBD2,TGCAGTGCTAGCAGGGGGAAATTTAGCGGGGGCGAGACCCAGTACTTC,CSASRGKFSGGETQYF
TRBJ2-3,.,TRBV7-9,.,TGTGCCAGCAGCCAAGACGTGGGGCTGGGTACGCAGTATTTT,CASSQDVGLGTQYF
TRBJ2-5,.,TRBV20-1,TRBD1,TGCAGTGCTAGTGGGACAGCCAAAGAGACCCAGTACTTC,CSASGTAKETQYF
TRBJ2-7,few,TRBV20-1,.,TGCAGTGCTAGAGATGAACGGGGTTCTACATCCTACGAGCAGTACTTC,CSARDERGSTSYEQYF
TRBJ2-3,.,TRBV5-1,TRBD2,TGCGCCAGCAGCACCGGGACTAGCGGCACAGATACGCAGTATTTT,CASSTGTSGTDTQYF
TRBJ1-6,.,TRBV6-1,TRBD1,TGTGCCAGCAGGTCCGGACAGGGTCGTAGTAATTATTCACCCCTCCACTTT,CASRSGQGRSNYSPLHF
TRBJ2-7,few,TRBV6-2/TRBV6-3,.,TGCGCCAGCAGTTACTTCCCGACTGATTCCTACGAGCAGTACTTC,CASSYFPTDSYEQYF
TRBJ2-5,.,TRBV4-1,.,TGCGCCAGCAGTGTGGGTATCCGGGAGACCCAGTACTTC,CASSVGIRETQYF
TRBJ2-4,.,TRBV7-9,TRBD2,TGTGCCAGCAGCCCAGGGCTAGCGGGACTCGGAGCCAAAAACATTCAGTACTTC,CASSPGLAGLGAKNIQYF
TRBJ1-5,.,TRBV6-1,.,TGTGCCAGCAGTGACGGGATTCAGCCCCAGCATTTT,CASSDGIQPQHF
TRBJ2-5,.,TRBV25-1,.,TGTGCCAGCAGTGCGCCGGTAACGAGGGAGACCCAGTACTTC,CASSAPVTRETQYF
TRBJ1-6,few,TRBV20-1,.,TGCAGTGCTAGCCCCAAGAGCTCCTATAATTCACCCCTCCACTTT,CSASPKSSYNSPLHF
TRBJ2-3,.,TRBV7-2,TRBD2,TGTGCCAGCAGCTTAGCGCCATTAGCGGGGGGGTTGAAAGATACGCAGTATTTT,CASSLAPLAGGLKDTQYF
TRBJ1-2,.,TRBV7-9,.,TGTGCCAGCAGCCCTATGGGTTCTAACTATGGCTACACCTTC,CASSPMGSNYGYTF
TRBJ2-3,few,TRBV30,.,TGTGCCTGGAGTTGGGCCCACGGGGAAAGCACAGATACGCAGTATTTT,CAWSWAHGESTDTQYF
TRBJ2-7,.,TRBV6-8,.,TGTGCCAGAAGCTTTGTGGGAGAGCACTACGAGCAGTACTTC,CARSFVGEHYEQYF
TRBJ2-1,few,TRBV12-3/TRBV12-4,TRBD2,TGTGCCAGCAGACTTAGCGGGGGGGATGAGCAGTTCTTC,CASRLSGGDEQFF
TRBJ2-5,.,TRBV6-6,.,TGTGCCAGCAGTAGGGGGGTCGGGGCCCAGTACTTC,CASSRGVGAQYF
TRBJ2-7,.,TRBV11-2,TRBD1,TGTGCCAGCAGCTTAGGATTCATAGACAGGGGGCGCCGAAATCTCTCCTACGAGCAGTACTTC,CASSLGFIDRGRRNLSYEQYF
TRBJ1-1,.,TRBV4-3,.,TGCGCCAGCAGCCAAGATTGGGCAGCCTCTGAAGCTTTCTTT,CASSQDWAASEAFF
TRBJ2-1,.,TRBV11-3,.,TGTGCCAGCAGCTCCATGAACCGGGGTGAGCAGTTCTTC,CASSSMNRGEQFF
TRBJ1-1,.,TRBV20-1,TRBD1,TGCAGTGCTAGAGATCAGCGGACAGGGGGCAGGACTGAAGCTTTCTTT,CSARDQRTGGRTEAFF
TRBJ2-7,.,TRBV18,.,TGTGCCAGCTCACCAACGCCAGAGTGGACCTACGAGCAGTACTTC,CASSPTPEWTYEQYF
TRBJ1-2,.,TRBV7-2,.,TGTGCCAGCAGCCCCGTGCAAGGGGTCCATGGCTACACCTTC,CASSPVQGVHGYTF
TRBJ2-1,few,TRBV7-8,TRBD2,TGTGCCAGCGAAAGCGGGGGAGGCTACAATGAGCAGTTCTTC,CASESGGGYNEQFF
TRBJ2-3,.,TRBV4-3,.,TGCGCCAGCAGCCAAGATGGGTACAGCCCAGATACGCAGTATTTT,CASSQDGYSPDTQYF
TRBJ2-1,once,TRBV7-2,TRBD2,TGTGCCAGCAGCCGTAGCGGGGGAAAGTACAATGAGCAGTTCTTC,CASSRSGGKYNEQFF
TRBJ2-4,few,TRBV27,.,TGTGCCAGCAGTGACGGGGAGAATCGAAGGACTCAGTACTTC,CASSDGENRRTQYF
TRBJ2-4,.,TRBV7-9,.,TGTGCCAGCAGTTCCCACGGGGACCACATTCAGTACTTC,CASSSHGDHIQYF
TRBJ1-1,many,TRBV7-2,.,TGTGCCAGCAGCTTTATAACAGCTGAAGCTTTCTTT,CASSFITAEAFF
TRBJ1-4,.,TRBV25-1,.,TGTGCCAGCAGTGAAGGCTTGGGGGGACGCGAAAAACTGTTTTTT,CASSEGLGGREKLFF
TRBJ1-2,.,TRBV2,TRBD1,TGTGCCAGCAGAAGAGGACAGGGGAGGGGAGATGGCTACACCTTC,CASRRGQGRGDGYTF
TRBJ1-3,.,TRBV7-2,TRBD1,TGTGCCAGCAGCCCAAGTACAGGGGCGTACTCTGGAAACACCATATATTTT,CASSPSTGAYSGNTIYF
TRBJ2-3,.,TRBV5-1,.,TGCGCCAGCAGCCCCGTGGCGAGCTCAGATACGCAGTATTTT,CASSPVASSDTQYF
TRBJ2-6,.,TRBV15,.,TGTGCCACCAGCAGACAGGTCCTCTCTGGGGCCAACGTCCTGACTTTC,CATSRQVLSGANVLTF
TRBJ2-3,few,TRBV5-1,.,TGCGCCAGCAGCTTGGCGCAGGGGCTCGATACGCAGTATTTT,CASSLAQGLDTQYF
TRBJ2-2,few,TRBV6-6,.,TGTGCCAGCTGGATAGGGACACTTAACACCGGGGAGCTGTTTTTT,CASWIGTLNTGELFF
TRBJ2-3,few,TRBV20-1,TRBD2,TGCAGTGCTGCCCGCGGGCGGGGGGCCACAGATACGCAGTATTTT,CSAARGRGATDTQYF
TRBJ2-7,many,TRBV20-1,TRBD2,TGCAGCGTAGGACTAGCGGAGGGGAAGCAGTACTTC,CSVGLAEGKQYF
TRBJ1-1,once,TRBV5-5,TRBD1,TGTGCCAGCAGCCAAAGGGGGCCGAGGGGGAACACTGAAGCTTTCTTT,CASSQRGPRGNTEAFF
TRBJ2-4,.,TRBV18,.,TGTGCCAACTCACCACTGGACCTAAAAATAGCCAAAAACATTCAGTACTTC,CANSPLDLKIAKNIQYF
TRBJ2-1,.,TRBV5-1,.,TGCGCCAGCAGCGGAAACCCCGGGGTGCTAACTGGTGGTGAGCAGTTCTTC,CASSGNPGVLTGGEQFF
TRBJ2-7,.,TRBV12-5,TRBD2,TGTGCTAGTGGTCAGTCCCCGGGGGGATACGAGCAGTGCTTC,CASGQSPGGYEQCF
TRBJ2-5,.,TRBV24-1,TRBD1,TGTGCCACCAGTGATATTGGACAGGGGATGAAGACCCAGTACTTC,CATSDIGQGMKTQYF
TRBJ2-7,few,TRBV6-5,TRBD1,TGTGCCAGCAGTTACTCGAAGGGACAGGGTTCAGAGCTGGAGTACTTC,CASSYSKGQGSELEYF
TRBJ2-1,.,TRBV9,.,TGTGCCAGCGGGGGGTTGAGCTCCTACAATGAGCAGTTCTTC,CASGGLSSYNEQFF
TRBJ2-2,few,TRBV20-1,.,TGCAGTGCCACCAGGGTTTCCAACACCGGGGAGCTGTTTTTT,CSATRVSNTGELFF
TRBJ2-3,.,TRBV7-9,TRBD2,TGTGCCAGCAACCCGTCGGGACTAGCATCAGATACGCAGTATTTT,CASNPSGLASDTQYF
TRBJ2-2,.,TRBV28,.,TGTGCCAGCAGTTTAAGACGTGGGGGGGCCGCCGGGGAGCTGTTTTTT,CASSLRRGGAAGELFF
TRBJ2-1,.,TRBV5-1,TRBD1,TGCGCCAGCAGCTCGACTACAGGGGTTTACAATGAGCAGTTCTTC,CASSSTTGVYNEQFF
TRBJ2-1,.,TRBV4-3,.,TGCGCCAGCAGCCAAGAAGAGGACAATGAGCAGTTCTTC,CASSQEEDNEQFF
TRBJ2-3,few,TRBV7-2,.,TGTGCCAGCAGCTTAGTATGGAGTACGCAGTATTTT,CASSLVWSTQYF
TRBJ1-1,.,TRBV12-3/TRBV12-4,.,TGTGCCAGCAGTTTTTCCACAAGTAACACTGAAGCTTTCTTT,CASSFSTSNTEAFF